The 3 T cell receptor beta chains presented below share a single source sample, sequenced in a study of blood T cell repertoires in COVID-19. Measured with immunoSEQ multiplex PCR; TCRdb has only the in-frame clones, and not every one. The data hold 65,000 to 75,000 clones, with 75% to 80% observed a single time. The sample taken for sequencing was peripheral blood. The receptor set was obtained from a human donor in a cohort sampled during active COVID-19.

DNA for the CDR3: TGTGCCAGCAGTGGAGAGCGAGCCCTCGAGCAGTACTTC. Translating it yields CASSGERALEQYF. This sequence joins TRBV28 and TRBJ2-7, with D hard to call. CDR3 length equals 13 residues. V was shortened by 5 bases and J by 6 bases, with 14 bases between the two germline ends. Germline assignment: CDR1 MDHEN and CDR2 SYDVKM. Full variable domain (remainder filled in from reference TRBV28 and TRBJ2-7): DVKVTQSSRYLVKRTGEKVFLECVQDMDHENMFWYRQDPGLGLRLIYFSYDVKMKEKGDIPEGYSVSREKKERFSLILESASTNQTSMYLCASSGERALEQYFGPGTRLTVT.

The chain is built from TRBV6-6 and TRBJ2-1, with TRBD2 matching 9 bases. V gave up 0 bases and J gave up 8 bases; unmatched junction bases: 8. CDR1 MNHNY and CDR2 SVGAGI come from the germline V gene (reference sequence). This CDR3 region has 16 residues. The CDR3 DNA follows: TGTGCCAGCAGTTACTCAGGGCGGGAGGGCCGTGATGAGCAGTTCTTC. Translation: CASSYSGREGRDEQFF.

The V gene is TRBV30, the J gene TRBJ2-7; 12 bases are shared with TRBD1. The trim removed 2 bases at V and 2 bases at J, leaving 7 bases unmatched. The CDR3 totals 16 residues. Per the germline V gene, CDR1 is GTSNPN and CDR2 is SVGIG (reference sequence). The CDR3 sequence: CAWSKYGTGGAYEQYF. CDR3 nucleotides: TGTGCCTGGAGTAAGTACGGGACAGGGGGCGCCTACGAGCAGTACTTC.